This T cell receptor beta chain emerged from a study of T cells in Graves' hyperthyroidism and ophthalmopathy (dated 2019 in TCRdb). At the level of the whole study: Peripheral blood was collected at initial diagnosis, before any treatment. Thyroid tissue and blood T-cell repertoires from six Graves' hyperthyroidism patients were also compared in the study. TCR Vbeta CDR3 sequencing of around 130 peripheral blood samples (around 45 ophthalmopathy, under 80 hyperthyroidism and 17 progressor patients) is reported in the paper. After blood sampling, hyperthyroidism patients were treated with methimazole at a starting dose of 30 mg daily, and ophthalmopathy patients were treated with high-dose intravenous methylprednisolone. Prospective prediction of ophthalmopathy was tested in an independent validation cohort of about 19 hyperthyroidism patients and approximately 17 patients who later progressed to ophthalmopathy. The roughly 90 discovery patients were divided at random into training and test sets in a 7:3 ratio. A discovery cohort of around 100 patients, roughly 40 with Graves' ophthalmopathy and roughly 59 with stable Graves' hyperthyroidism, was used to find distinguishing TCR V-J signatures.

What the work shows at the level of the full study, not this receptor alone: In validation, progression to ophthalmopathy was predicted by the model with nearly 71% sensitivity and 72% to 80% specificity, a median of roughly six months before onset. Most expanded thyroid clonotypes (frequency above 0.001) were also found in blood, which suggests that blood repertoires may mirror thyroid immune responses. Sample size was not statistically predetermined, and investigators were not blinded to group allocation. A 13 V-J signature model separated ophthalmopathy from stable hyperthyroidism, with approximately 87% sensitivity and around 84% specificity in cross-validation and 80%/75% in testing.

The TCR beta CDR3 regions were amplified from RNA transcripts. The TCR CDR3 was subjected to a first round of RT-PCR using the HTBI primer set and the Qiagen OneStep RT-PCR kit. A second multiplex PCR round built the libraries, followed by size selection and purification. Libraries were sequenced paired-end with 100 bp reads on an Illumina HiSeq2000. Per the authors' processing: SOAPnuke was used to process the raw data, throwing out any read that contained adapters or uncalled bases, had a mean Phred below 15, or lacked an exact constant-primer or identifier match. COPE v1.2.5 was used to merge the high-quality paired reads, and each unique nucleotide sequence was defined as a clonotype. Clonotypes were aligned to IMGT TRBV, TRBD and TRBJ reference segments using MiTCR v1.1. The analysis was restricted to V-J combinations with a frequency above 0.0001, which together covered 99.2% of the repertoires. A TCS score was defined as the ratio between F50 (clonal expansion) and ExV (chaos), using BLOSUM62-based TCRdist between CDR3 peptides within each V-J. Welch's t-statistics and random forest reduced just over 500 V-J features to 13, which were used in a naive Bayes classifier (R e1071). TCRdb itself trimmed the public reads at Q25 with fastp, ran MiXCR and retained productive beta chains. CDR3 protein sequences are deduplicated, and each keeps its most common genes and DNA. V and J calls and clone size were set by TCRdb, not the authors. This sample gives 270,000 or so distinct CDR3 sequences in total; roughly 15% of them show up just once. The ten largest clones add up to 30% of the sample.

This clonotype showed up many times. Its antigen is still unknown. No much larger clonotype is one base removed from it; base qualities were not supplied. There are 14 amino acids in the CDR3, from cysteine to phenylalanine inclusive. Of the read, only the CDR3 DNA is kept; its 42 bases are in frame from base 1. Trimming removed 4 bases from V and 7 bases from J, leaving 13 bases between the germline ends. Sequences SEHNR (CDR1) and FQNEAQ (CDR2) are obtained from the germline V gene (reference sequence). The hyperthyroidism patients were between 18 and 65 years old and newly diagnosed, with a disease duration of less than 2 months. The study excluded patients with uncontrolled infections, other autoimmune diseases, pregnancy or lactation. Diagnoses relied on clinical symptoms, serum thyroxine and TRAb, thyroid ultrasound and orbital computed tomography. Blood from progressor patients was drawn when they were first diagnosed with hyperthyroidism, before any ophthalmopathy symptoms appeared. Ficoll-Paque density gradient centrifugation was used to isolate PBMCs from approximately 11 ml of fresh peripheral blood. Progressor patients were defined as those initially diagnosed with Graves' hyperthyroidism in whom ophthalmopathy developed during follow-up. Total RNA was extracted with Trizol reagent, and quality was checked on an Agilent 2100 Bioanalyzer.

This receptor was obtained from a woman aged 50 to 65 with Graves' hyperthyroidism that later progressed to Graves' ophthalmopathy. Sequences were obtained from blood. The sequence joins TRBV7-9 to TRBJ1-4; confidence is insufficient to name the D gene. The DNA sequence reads TGTGCCAGCAGCTCTTTTAGGGAAGGTGAAAAACTGTTTTTT. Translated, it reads CASSSFREGEKLFF.